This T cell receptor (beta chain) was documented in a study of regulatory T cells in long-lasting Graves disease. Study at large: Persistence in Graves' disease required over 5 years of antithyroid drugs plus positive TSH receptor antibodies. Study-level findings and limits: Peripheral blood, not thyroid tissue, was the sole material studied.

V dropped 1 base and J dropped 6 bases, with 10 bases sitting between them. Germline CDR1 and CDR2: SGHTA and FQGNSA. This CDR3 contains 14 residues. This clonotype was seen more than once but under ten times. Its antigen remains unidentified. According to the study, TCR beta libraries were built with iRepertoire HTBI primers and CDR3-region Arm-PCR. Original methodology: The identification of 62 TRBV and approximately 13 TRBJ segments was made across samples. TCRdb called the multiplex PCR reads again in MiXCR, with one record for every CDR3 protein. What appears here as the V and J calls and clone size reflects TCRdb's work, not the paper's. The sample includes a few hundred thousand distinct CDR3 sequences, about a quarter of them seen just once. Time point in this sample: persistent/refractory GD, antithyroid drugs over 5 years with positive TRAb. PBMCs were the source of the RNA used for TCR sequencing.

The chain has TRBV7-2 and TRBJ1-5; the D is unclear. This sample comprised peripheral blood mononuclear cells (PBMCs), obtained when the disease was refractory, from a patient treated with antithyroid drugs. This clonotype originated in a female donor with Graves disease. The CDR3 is CASSLGGVSQPQHF. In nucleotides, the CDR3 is TGTGCCAGCAGCTTAGGTGGGGTAAGTCAGCCCCAGCATTTT.